The clone carrying this T cell receptor (beta chain) appeared once. This specimen comes from a study of cytomegalovirus exposure and HLA in healthy donors. Primers for the PCR totalled 60 Vbeta and 13 Jbeta. Sequencing used immunoSEQ multiplex PCR; TCRdb keeps in-frame clones, though not all of them. The sample comprises about 120,000 clones, about 9.4% of which are singletons, and about 6% rests with the top ten. The germline V gene encodes CDR1 MNHEY and CDR2 SMNVEV (reference sequence). V dropped 6 bases and J dropped 6; count of bases not matched to a gene: 1. This CDR3 is built from 12 residues. The clonotype originates from a woman aged 40 to 49 in good health and CMV-seropositive. The genes are TRBV27 and TRBJ2-1; the match to TRBD2 covers 8 bases. The source material was PBMCs. CDR3 loop: CASRRGVNEQFF. As DNA, the CDR3 is TGTGCCAGCAGGCGGGGGGTCAATGAGCAGTTCTTC.